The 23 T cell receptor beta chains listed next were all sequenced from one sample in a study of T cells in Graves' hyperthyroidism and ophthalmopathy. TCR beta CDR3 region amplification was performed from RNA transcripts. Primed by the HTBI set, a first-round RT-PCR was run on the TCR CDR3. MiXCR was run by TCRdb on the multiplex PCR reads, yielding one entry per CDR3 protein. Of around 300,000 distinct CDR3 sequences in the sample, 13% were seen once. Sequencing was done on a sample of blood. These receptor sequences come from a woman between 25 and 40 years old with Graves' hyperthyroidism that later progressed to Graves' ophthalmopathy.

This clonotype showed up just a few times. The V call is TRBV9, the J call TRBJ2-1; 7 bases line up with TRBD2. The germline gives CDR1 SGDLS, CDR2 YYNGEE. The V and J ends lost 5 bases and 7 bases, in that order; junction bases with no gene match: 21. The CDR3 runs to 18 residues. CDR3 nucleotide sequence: TGTGCCAGCAGTGCTAGTAGGAGGAGGGAGGGTAGAAAAAATGAGCAGTTCTTC. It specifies CASSASRRREGRKNEQFF. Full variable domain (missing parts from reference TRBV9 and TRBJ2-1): DSGVTQTPKHLITATGQRVTLRCSPRSGDLSVYWYQQSLDQGLQFLIQYYNGEERAKGNILERFSAQQFPDLHSELNLSSLELGDSALYFCASSASRRREGRKNEQFFGPGTRLTVL.

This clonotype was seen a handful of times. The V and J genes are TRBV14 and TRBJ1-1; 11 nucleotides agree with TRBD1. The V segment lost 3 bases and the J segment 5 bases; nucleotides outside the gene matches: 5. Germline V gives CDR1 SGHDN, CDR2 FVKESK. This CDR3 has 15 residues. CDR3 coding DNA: TGTGCCAGCAGCCAGTCAGGGACAGGGGGGACTGAAGCTTTCTTT. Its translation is CASSQSGTGGTEAFF.

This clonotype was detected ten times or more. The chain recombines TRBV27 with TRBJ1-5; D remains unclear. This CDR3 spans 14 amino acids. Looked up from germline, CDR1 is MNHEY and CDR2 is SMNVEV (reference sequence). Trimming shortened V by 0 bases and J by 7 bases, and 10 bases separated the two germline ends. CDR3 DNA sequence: TGTGCCAGCAGTTTATCGGGGAATGGACAGCCCCAGCATTTT. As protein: CASSLSGNGQPQHF.

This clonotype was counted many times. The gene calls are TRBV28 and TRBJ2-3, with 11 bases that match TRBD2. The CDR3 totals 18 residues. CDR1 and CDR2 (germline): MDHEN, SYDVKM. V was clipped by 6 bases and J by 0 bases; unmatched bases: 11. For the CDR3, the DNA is TGTGCCAGCAGCCCTGGACTAGCGGGTTTTTCTAGCACAGATACGCAGTATTTT. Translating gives CASSPGLAGFSSTDTQYF. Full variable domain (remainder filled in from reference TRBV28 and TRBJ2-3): DVKVTQSSRYLVKRTGEKVFLECVQDMDHENMFWYRQDPGLGLRLIYFSYDVKMKEKGDIPEGYSVSREKKERFSLILESASTNQTSMYLCASSPGLAGFSSTDTQYFGPGTRLTVL.

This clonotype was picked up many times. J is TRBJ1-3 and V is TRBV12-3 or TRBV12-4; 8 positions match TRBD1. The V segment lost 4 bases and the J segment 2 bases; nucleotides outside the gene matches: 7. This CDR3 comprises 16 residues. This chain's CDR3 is CASSWAGGRPGNTIYF. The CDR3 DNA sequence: TGTGCCAGCAGTTGGGCAGGGGGCCGCCCTGGAAACACCATATATTTT.

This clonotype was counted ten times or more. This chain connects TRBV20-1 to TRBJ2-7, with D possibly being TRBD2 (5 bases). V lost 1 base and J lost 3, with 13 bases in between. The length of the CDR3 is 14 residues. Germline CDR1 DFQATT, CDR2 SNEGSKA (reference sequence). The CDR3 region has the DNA TGCAGTGCTAGAGGGGAGACGCAGATCTACGAGCAGTACTTC. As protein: CSARGETQIYEQYF.

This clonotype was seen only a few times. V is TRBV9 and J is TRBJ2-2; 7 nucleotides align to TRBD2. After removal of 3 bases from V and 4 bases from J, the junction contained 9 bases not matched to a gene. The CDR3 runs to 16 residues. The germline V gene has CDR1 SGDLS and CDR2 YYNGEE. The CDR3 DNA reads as TGTGCCAGCAGCGGACGGAGCGGGATGGTCACCGGGGAGCTGTTTTTT. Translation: CASSGRSGMVTGELFF.

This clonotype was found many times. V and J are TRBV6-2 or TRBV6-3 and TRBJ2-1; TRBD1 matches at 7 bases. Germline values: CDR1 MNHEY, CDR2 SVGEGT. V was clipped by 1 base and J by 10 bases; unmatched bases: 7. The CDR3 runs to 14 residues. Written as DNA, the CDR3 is TGTGCCAGCAGTTACTTCGTTCGAGGGGGCGAGCAGTTCTTC. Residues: CASSYFVRGGEQFF.

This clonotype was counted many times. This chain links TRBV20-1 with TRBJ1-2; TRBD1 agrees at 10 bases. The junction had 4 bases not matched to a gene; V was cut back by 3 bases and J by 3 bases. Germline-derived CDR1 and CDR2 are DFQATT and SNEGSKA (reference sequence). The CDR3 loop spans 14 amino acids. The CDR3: CSARTGGRDYGYTF. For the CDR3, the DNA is TGCAGTGCTAGGACAGGGGGCAGGGACTATGGCTACACCTTC.

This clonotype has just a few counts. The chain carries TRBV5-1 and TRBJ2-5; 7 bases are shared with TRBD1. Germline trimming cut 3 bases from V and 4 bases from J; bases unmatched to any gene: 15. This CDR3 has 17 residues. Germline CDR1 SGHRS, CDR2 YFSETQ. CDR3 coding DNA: TGCGCCAGCAGCTGGAACGACAGGGACGCGTTGGGAGAGACCCAGTACTTC. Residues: CASSWNDRDALGETQYF.

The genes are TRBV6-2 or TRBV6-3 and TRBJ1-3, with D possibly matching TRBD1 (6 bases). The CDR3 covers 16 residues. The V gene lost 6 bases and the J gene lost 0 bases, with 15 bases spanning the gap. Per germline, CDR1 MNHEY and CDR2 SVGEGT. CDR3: CASRSRQALSGNTIYF. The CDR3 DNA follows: TGTGCCAGCAGATCCAGACAGGCCCTCTCTGGAAACACCATATATTTT.

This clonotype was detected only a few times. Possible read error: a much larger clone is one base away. This CDR3 is CASSKGDNTQCF. As DNA, the CDR3 is TGCGCCAGCAGCAAGGGGGATAATACGCAGTGTTTT. The chain employs TRBV5-1 and TRBJ2-3; tentative D call: TRBD1 (6 bases). This CDR3 is built from 12 residues. The V gene's germline CDR1 is SGHRS and CDR2 YFSETQ.

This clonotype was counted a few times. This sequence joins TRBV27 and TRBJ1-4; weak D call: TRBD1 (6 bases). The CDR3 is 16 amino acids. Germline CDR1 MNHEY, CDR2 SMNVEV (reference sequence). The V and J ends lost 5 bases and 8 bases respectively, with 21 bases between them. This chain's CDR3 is CASSPGGGTLGEKLFF. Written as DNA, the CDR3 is TGTGCCAGCAGTCCGGGGGGCGGCACCCTAGGGGAAAAACTGTTTTTT.

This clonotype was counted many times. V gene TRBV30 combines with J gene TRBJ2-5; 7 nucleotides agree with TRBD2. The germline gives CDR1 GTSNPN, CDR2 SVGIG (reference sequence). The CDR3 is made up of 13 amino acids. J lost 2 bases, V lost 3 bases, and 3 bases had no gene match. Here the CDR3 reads CAWSGLVQETQYF. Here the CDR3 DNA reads TGTGCCTGGAGCGGACTAGTGCAAGAGACCCAGTACTTC.

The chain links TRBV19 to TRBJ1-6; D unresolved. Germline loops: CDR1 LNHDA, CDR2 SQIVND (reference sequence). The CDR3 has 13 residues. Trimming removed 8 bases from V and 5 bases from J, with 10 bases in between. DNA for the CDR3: TGTGCCAGTTCCGACGTGAATAATTCACCCCTCCACTTT. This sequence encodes CASSDVNNSPLHF. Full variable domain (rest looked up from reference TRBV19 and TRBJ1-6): DGGITQSPKYLFRKEGQNVTLSCEQNLNHDAMYWYRQDPGQGLRLIYYSQIVNDFQKGDIAEGYSVSREKKESFPLTVTSAQKNPTAFYLCASSDVNNSPLHFGNGTRLTVT.

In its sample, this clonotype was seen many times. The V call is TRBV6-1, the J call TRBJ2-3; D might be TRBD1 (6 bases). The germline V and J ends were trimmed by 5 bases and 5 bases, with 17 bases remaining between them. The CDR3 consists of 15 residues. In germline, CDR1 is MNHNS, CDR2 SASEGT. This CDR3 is CASSTLAGELDTQYF. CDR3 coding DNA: TGTGCCAGCAGTACTCTAGCAGGGGAGTTAGATACGCAGTATTTT.

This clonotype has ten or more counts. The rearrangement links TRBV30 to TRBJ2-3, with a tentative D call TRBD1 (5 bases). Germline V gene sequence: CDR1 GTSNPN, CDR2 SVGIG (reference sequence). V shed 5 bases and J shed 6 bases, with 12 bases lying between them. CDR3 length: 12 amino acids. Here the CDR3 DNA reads TGTGCCTGGGACGGACACACTGATACGCAGTATTTT. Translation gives CAWDGHTDTQYF.

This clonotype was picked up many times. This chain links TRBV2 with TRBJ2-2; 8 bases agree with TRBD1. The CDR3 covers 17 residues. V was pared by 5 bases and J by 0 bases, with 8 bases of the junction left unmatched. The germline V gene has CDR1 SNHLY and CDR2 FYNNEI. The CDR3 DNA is TGTGCCAGCAGTACATCCCGGGACAGGACGAACACCGGGGAGCTGTTTTTT. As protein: CASSTSRDRTNTGELFF.

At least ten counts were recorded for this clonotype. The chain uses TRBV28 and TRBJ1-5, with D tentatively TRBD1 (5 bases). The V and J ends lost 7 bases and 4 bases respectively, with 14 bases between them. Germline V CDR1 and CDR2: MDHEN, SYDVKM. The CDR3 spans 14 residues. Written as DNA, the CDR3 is TGTGCCAGCAAATATCAGGGAAGTAATCAGCCCCAGCATTTT. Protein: CASKYQGSNQPQHF.

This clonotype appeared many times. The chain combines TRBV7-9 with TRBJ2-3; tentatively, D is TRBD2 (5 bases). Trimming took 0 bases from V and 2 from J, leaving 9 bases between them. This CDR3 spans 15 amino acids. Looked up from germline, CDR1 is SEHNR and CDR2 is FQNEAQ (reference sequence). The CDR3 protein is CASSLAGAITDTQYF. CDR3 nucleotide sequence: TGTGCCAGCAGCTTAGCGGGAGCTATCACAGATACGCAGTATTTT.

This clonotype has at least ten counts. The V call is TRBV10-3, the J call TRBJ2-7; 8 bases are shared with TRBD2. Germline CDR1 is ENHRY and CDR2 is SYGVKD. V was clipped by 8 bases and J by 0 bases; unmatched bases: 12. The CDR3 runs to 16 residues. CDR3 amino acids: CAISPAELAASYEQYF. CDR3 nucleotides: TGTGCCATCTCCCCCGCCGAACTAGCGGCCTCCTACGAGCAGTACTTC.

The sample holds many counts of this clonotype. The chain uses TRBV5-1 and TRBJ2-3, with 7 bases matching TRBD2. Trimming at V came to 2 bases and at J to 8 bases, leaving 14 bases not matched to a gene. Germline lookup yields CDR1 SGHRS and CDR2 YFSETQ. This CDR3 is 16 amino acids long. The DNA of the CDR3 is TGCGCCAGCAGCTTAACCGGGACTATTCTCACTGGTACGCAGTATTTT. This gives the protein CASSLTGTILTGTQYF.

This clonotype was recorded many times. The CDR3 reads CASSQDRGDGQPQHF. CDR3 coding DNA: TGCGCCAGCAGCCAAGATCGCGGGGACGGTCAGCCCCAGCATTTT. The chain is built from TRBV4-3 and TRBJ1-5; tentative D call: TRBD1 (5 bases). The CDR3 runs to 15 residues. V was shortened by 0 bases and J by 6 bases, with 12 bases between the two germline ends. Germline loops: CDR1 LGHNA, CDR2 YSLEER.